A single sample is the source of the 15 T cell receptor beta chains below, sequenced in a study of shared clonotypes between healthy human individuals. The method was immunoSEQ multiplex PCR; TCRdb's version includes in-frame clones alone and lacks a portion of them. The repertoire holds 800,000 to 1,200,000 clones, with about 84% as singletons. What was sequenced was memory CD4+ T cells from PBMCs. Subset described: CD45RA-negative fraction. These receptors came from a man aged 18 to 30 in good health. Some clones in this sample may be carry-over from other donors' samples.

The chain joins TRBV30 to TRBJ2-5, with TRBD2 matching 11 bases. The J call is doubtful: the DNA matches TRBJ2-7 better. The CDR3 length is 15 residues. Germline CDR1 and CDR2: GTSNPN and SVGIG (reference sequence). The CDR3: CAWIEGTSGSYEQYF. DNA of the CDR3: TGTGCCTGGATCGAAGGGACTAGCGGATCCTACGAGCAGTACTTC.

The gene calls are TRBV30 and TRBJ1-1; TRBD1 agrees at 10 bases. The CDR3 sequence is 15 residues long. V was clipped by 0 bases and J by 3 bases; unmatched bases: 4. Germline V lookup: CDR1 GTSNPN, CDR2 SVGIG (reference sequence). The CDR3 loop reads CAWSVQGTGDTEAFF. The CDR3 bases are TGTGCCTGGAGTGTACAAGGGACAGGGGACACTGAAGCTTTCTTT.

As concerns this clone: Within the sample, other DNA sequences also encode this same CDR3. The chain employs TRBV20-1 and TRBJ2-1; no clear D. The CDR3 is 11 amino acids. V lost 5 bases, J lost 4 bases, and 6 bases lay in between. CDR1 DFQATT and CDR2 SNEGSKA come from the germline V gene (reference sequence). The CDR3 region is CSARYYNEQFF. The CDR3 DNA is TGCAGTGCTCGCTATTACAATGAGCAGTTCTTC.

V usage is TRBV10-2 and J usage is TRBJ1-1; 7 nucleotides agree with TRBD1. The CDR3 contains 15 residues. After removal of 2 bases from V and 5 bases from J, the junction contained 8 bases not matched to a gene. CDR1 and CDR2 from the germline V gene are WSHSY and SAAADI. The DNA of the CDR3 is TGCGCCAGCAGTGAGGGTCCAGGGGGACGGACTGAAGCTTTCTTT. This encodes CASSEGPGGRTEAFF.

Here the CDR3 reads CASSLNGVGYTF. The CDR3 nucleotides are TGTGCCAGCAGCCTCAACGGGGTTGGCTACACCTTC. This chain links TRBV7-9 with TRBJ1-2; unclear D gene. Per the germline V gene, CDR1 is SEHNR and CDR2 is FQNEAQ (reference sequence). The CDR3 length is 12 residues. V was shortened by 5 bases and J by 7 bases, with 11 bases between the two germline ends.

The rearrangement joins TRBV6-4 to TRBJ2-1; 12 bases agree with TRBD2. The CDR3 covers 15 residues. With V trimmed by 2 bases and J by 10 bases, 6 bases remained unmatched. Germline-derived CDR1 and CDR2 are MRHNA and SNTAGT. CDR3 amino acids: CASSDGLAGTREQFF. The CDR3 bases are TGTGCCAGCAGTGACGGACTAGCGGGGACCAGGGAGCAGTTCTTC.

This clone was seen a single time. The chain combines TRBV2 with TRBJ1-3; perhaps TRBD1 as D (5 bases). V was trimmed by 4 bases and J by 4 bases, leaving 11 bases between them. This CDR3 contains 14 residues. Germline V gene data show CDR1 as SNHLY and CDR2 as FYNNEI. Here the CDR3 reads CASSARDFGNTIYF. The CDR3 region has the DNA TGTGCCAGCAGTGCTCGGGACTTCGGAAACACCATATATTTT.

V gene TRBV6-6 combines with J gene TRBJ2-5; D remains ambiguous. The CDR3 length is 13 residues. V gave up 2 bases and J gave up 5 bases, with 9 bases separating them. Germline loops: CDR1 MNHNY, CDR2 SVGAGI (reference sequence). The CDR3 bases are TGTGCCAGCAGTTACCCCGGGTCGGAGACCCAGTACTTC. Its protein product is CASSYPGSETQYF.

Note on this clone: Other DNA variants within this sample encode the same CDR3. This chain's CDR3 is CASSLTSVETQYF. The CDR3 nucleotides read TGTGCCAGCAGCTTGACTAGCGTGGAGACCCAGTACTTC. The chain has TRBV7-2 and TRBJ2-5; 8 bases map to TRBD2. Germline V gene sequence: CDR1 SGHTA, CDR2 FQGNSA. This CDR3 has 13 amino acids. Trimming cost V 3 bases and J 5 bases; bases outside gene matches: 2.

The genes are TRBV27 and TRBJ1-1; weak D call: TRBD1 (5 bases). Germline CDR1 reads MNHEY; CDR2 reads SMNVEV (reference sequence). The V gene lost 2 bases and the J gene lost 6 bases, with 16 bases spanning the gap. The CDR3 contains 15 residues. The CDR3 reads CASSLAGRGYAEAFF. The DNA of the CDR3 is TGTGCCAGCAGTTTAGCCGGGCGGGGCTACGCTGAAGCTTTCTTT.

The CDR3 DNA reads as TGTGCCAGCAGCACGGGACAGATAAGCAATCAGCCCCAGCATTTT. It specifies CASSTGQISNQPQHF. This sequence joins TRBV5-5 and TRBJ1-5, with 7 bases lining up with TRBD1. Germline CDR1 is SGHKS and CDR2 is YYEKEE (reference sequence). The CDR3 extends over 15 amino acids. Trimming cost V 4 bases and J 1 base; bases outside gene matches: 5.

This chain connects TRBV10-3 to TRBJ1-1, with D perhaps TRBD1 (6 bases). The germline V and J ends were trimmed by 2 bases and 5 bases, with 18 bases remaining between them. Germline-derived CDR1 and CDR2 are ENHRY and SYGVKD. The CDR3 length is 16 residues. The CDR3, as DNA: TGTGCCATCAGTGAGCGGGGGGGCGCGGGTGGGACTGAAGCTTTCTTT. Residues: CAISERGGAGGTEAFF.

This rearrangement joins TRBV6-7 to TRBJ1-4; TRBD1 might be the D (5 bases). TRBV6-7 is an ORF for which the function is uncertain. The length of the CDR3 is 18 residues. Trimming removed 7 bases at V and 0 bases at J, with 21 bases between. The CDR3 here is CASTQTGRLGPTNEKLFF. The CDR3 coding sequence is TGTGCCAGCACCCAGACGGGGCGTCTCGGTCCAACTAATGAAAAACTGTTTTTT.

In DNA, the CDR3 is TGTGCCAGCAGCACTAACAGGGGCTATAACTATGGCTACACCTTC. Translated: CASSTNRGYNYGYTF. The rearrangement uses TRBV9 and TRBJ1-2, with 7 bases lining up with TRBD1. The CDR3 sequence is 15 residues long. Germline V gene sequence: CDR1 SGDLS, CDR2 YYNGEE. Unmatched junction bases numbered 7, after V lost 4 bases and J lost 1 base.

This clone was counted ten times or more. The CDR3 reads CASSLAGLETQYF. CDR3 bases: TGTGCCAGCAGCTTGGCGGGGCTAGAGACCCAGTACTTC. The chain is built from TRBV5-8 and TRBJ2-5; D possibly matches TRBD1 or TRBD2 (5 bases each). The V and J ends lost 0 bases and 4 bases respectively, with 7 bases between them. Germline loops: CDR1 SGHTS, CDR2 YDEGEE. This CDR3 has 13 amino acids.